One sample yielded the 29 T cell receptor beta chains listed below, sequenced in a study of shared clonotypes between healthy human individuals. Assay used: immunoSEQ multiplex PCR; TCRdb lists only in-frame clones, some missing. The table lists 2,500,000 or so clones, 85% to 95% of them singletons. Sequencing was carried out using naive CD4+ T cells from PBMCs. Subset defined: CD45RA+ positively selected. The receptor source for this set is a young man in good health. Some clones in this sample may be carry-over from other donors' samples.

This rearrangement joins TRBV4-1 to TRBJ2-2; 9 bases are shared with TRBD1. V was pared by 5 bases and J by 5 bases, with 12 bases of the junction left unmatched. There are 17 residues in the CDR3. Per the germline V gene, CDR1 is MGHRA and CDR2 is YSYEKL. The CDR3, as DNA: TGCGCCAGCAGCTCACACTTGGACAGGGGTCGAACCGGGGAGCTGTTTTTT. Encoded protein: CASSSHLDRGRTGELFF.

The chain combines TRBV2 with TRBJ1-2, with D perhaps TRBD1 (5 bases). The V gene's germline CDR1 is SNHLY and CDR2 FYNNEI. The CDR3 contains 17 residues. V lost 0 bases to trimming and J lost 4 bases, with 18 bases between them. The CDR3 DNA reads TGTGCCAGCAGTGAAGCCCAGGGTATGCGGGTAGGCTATGGCTACACCTTC. Its translation is CASSEAQGMRVGYGYTF.

The chain is built from TRBV6-5 and TRBJ1-6, with D maybe TRBD1 (5 bases). The germline V and J ends were trimmed by 5 bases and 6 bases, with 14 bases remaining between them. This CDR3 contains 15 residues. Germline loops: CDR1 MNHEY, CDR2 SVGAGI. CDR3 nucleotides: TGTGCCAGCAGTCTGAACAGGCTCCTTAATTCACCCCTCCACTTT. Its translation: CASSLNRLLNSPLHF.

In its sample, this clone was seen a few times. V and J are TRBV21-1 and TRBJ2-7; TRBD2 is the table's D call, not checked against the DNA. TRBV21-1 is a pseudogene segment. CDR3 length: 15 residues. The CDR3 is CASTSRPPDHYEQYF. DNA of the CDR3: TGTGCCAGCACCTCGCGGCCGCCCGACCACTACGAGCAGTACTTC.

As DNA, the CDR3 is TGTGCCAGCAGCTTAGCGGGGGGGCCGAACACCGGGGAGCTGTTTTTT. Protein sequence: CASSLAGGPNTGELFF. The chain links TRBV7-9 to TRBJ2-2; tentatively, D is TRBD2 (7 bases). V was clipped by 0 bases and J by 0 bases, with 8 bases between them. CDR1 and CDR2 from the germline V gene are SEHNR and FQNEAQ (reference sequence). CDR3 length equals 16 residues.

With respect to this clone: The same CDR3 is also encoded by other DNA sequences in this sample. The chain links TRBV4-3 to TRBJ1-3; the D is unclear. V lost 1 base to trimming and J lost 0 bases, with 7 bases between them. Germline V gene lookup returns CDR1 LGHNA and CDR2 YSLEER. The CDR3 is 15 residues long. CDR3 loop: CASSQGQSSGNTIYF. The DNA for the CDR3 is TGCGCCAGCAGCCAAGGCCAGAGCTCTGGAAACACCATATATTTT.

The chain links TRBV4-2 to TRBJ2-5, with TRBD2 identical over 11 bases. The germline V gene has CDR1 LGHNA and CDR2 YNFKEQ. The CDR3 has 17 amino acids. V gave up 4 bases and J gave up 5 bases; unmatched junction bases: 12. This chain's CDR3 is CASSPLIAGGPGETQYF. As DNA, the CDR3 is TGTGCCAGCAGCCCACTCATAGCGGGAGGGCCCGGGGAGACCCAGTACTTC.

This chain uses TRBV28 with TRBJ1-2; perhaps TRBD1 as D (5 bases). The CDR3 runs 14 residues. V was cut by 3 bases and J by 4 bases, with 12 bases left in between. Germline CDR1 is MDHEN and CDR2 is SYDVKM. CDR3: CASSLEGLSYGYTF. CDR3 DNA: TGTGCCAGCAGTTTGGAGGGACTTAGCTATGGCTACACCTTC.

This sequence joins TRBV18 and TRBJ1-1, with D possibly TRBD1 on 6 matching bases. The V end was cut by 3 bases, the J end by 11 bases, with 22 bases between. In germline, CDR1 is KGHSH, CDR2 LQKENI. CDR3 length: 15 amino acids. DNA for the CDR3: TGTGCCAGCTCACCCCCGGGACAACCGGCCCAGCGTGCTTTCTTT. Translated, it gives CASSPPGQPAQRAFF. Full variable domain (rest looked up from reference TRBV18 and TRBJ1-1): NAGVMQNPRHLVRRRGQEARLRCSPMKGHSHVYWYRQLPEEGLKFMVYLQKENIIDESGMPKERFSAEFPKEGPSILRIQQVVRGDSAAYFCASSPPGQPAQRAFFGQGTRLTVV.

This sequence joins TRBV4-1 and TRBJ2-1, with D uncertain. Trimming cost V 4 bases and J 8 bases, with 9 bases left between them. Germline V gene lookup returns CDR1 MGHRA and CDR2 YSYEKL. The CDR3 sequence is 12 residues long. The CDR3 DNA sequence: TGCGCCAGCAGCCGCTTCCCGGATGAGCAGTTCTTC. Protein: CASSRFPDEQFF.

This chain joins TRBV9 and TRBJ1-2; D call uncertain. Trimming shortened V by 1 base and J by 3 bases, and 22 bases separated the two germline ends. The CDR3 has 18 amino acids. Germline CDR1 reads SGDLS; CDR2 reads YYNGEE. In nucleotides, the CDR3 is TGTGCCAGCAGCGTATTATCCGTTCGTGTGGGAGACGACTATGGCTACACCTTC. This codes for CASSVLSVRVGDDYGYTF.

The chain uses TRBV9 and TRBJ2-5; 9 bases map to TRBD1. Germline CDR1 reads SGDLS; CDR2 reads YYNGEE. J lost 1 base, V lost 4 bases, and 8 bases had no gene match. The CDR3 extends over 16 amino acids. CDR3 loop: CASSPQTGGPQETQYF. Written as DNA, the CDR3 is TGTGCCAGCAGCCCACAGACAGGGGGACCCCAAGAGACCCAGTACTTC.

The CDR3 DNA follows: TGTGCCAGCAGGGGGAATCCAGACGGCTACACCTTC. Amino acids: CASRGNPDGYTF. The rearrangement uses TRBV28 and TRBJ1-2; D not resolved. Per germline, CDR1 MDHEN and CDR2 SYDVKM. This CDR3 has 12 amino acids. V lost 6 bases and J 8 bases, leaving 13 bases between the germline ends.

V and J are TRBV5-6 and TRBJ2-3; the D call may be TRBD1 or TRBD2 (5 bases each). Germline loops: CDR1 SGHDT, CDR2 YYEEEE. The V and J ends lost 4 bases and 2 bases respectively, with 17 bases between them. The CDR3 covers 16 residues. Here the CDR3 reads CASSPDPGQYTDTQYF. CDR3 DNA: TGTGCCAGCAGCCCCGATCCGGGGCAGTACACAGATACGCAGTATTTT.

J is TRBJ1-2 and V is TRBV7-9; no clear D gene. Germline V lookup: CDR1 SEHNR, CDR2 FQNEAQ (reference sequence). The CDR3 covers 12 residues. The germline V and J ends were trimmed by 5 bases and 4 bases, with 8 bases remaining between them. DNA for the CDR3: TGTGCCAGCAGCGTCGACATCTATGGCTACACCTTC. It encodes CASSVDIYGYTF.

The chain joins TRBV29-1 to TRBJ2-3; no clear D. There are 14 residues in the CDR3. Trimming cost V 6 bases and J 0 bases, with 13 bases left between them. Germline assignment: CDR1 SQVTM and CDR2 ANQGSEA. The CDR3 is CSVTVGSSTDTQYF. The CDR3 DNA sequence: TGCAGCGTAACAGTTGGATCTAGCACAGATACGCAGTATTTT.

The J gene is TRBJ2-1, the V gene TRBV14, with 8 bases matching TRBD2. The CDR3 totals 15 residues. The V segment lost 5 bases and the J segment 7 bases; nucleotides outside the gene matches: 10. Germline CDR1 is SGHDN and CDR2 is FVKESK. DNA of the CDR3: TGTGCCAGCAGCGAGGGCGGGGGGCGCATTAATGAGCAGTTCTTC. Protein product: CASSEGGGRINEQFF.

The chain is built from TRBV28 and TRBJ1-5; the match to TRBD1 covers 8 bases. In germline, CDR1 is MDHEN, CDR2 SYDVKM. The CDR3 is made up of 15 amino acids. With V trimmed by 6 bases and J by 6 bases, 10 bases remained unmatched. The CDR3 reads CASRRDRGGGQPQHF. Written as DNA, the CDR3 is TGTGCCAGCAGGCGAGACAGGGGTGGAGGTCAGCCCCAGCATTTT. Complete variable domain (other parts from reference TRBV28 and TRBJ1-5): DVKVTQSSRYLVKRTGEKVFLECVQDMDHENMFWYRQDPGLGLRLIYFSYDVKMKEKGDIPEGYSVSREKKERFSLILESASTNQTSMYLCASRRDRGGGQPQHFGDGTRLSIL.

The chain employs TRBV18 and TRBJ1-5; no firm D call. The CDR3 is made up of 14 amino acids. Between the trimmed V and J ends, which lost 3 bases and 9 bases, there was a span of 15 bases. The germline gives CDR1 KGHSH, CDR2 LQKENI. DNA of the CDR3: TGTGCCAGCTCACCCTCGGCAGGTACTCGGCCCCAGCATTTT. Translating gives CASSPSAGTRPQHF.

For this clone: Other DNA sequences in the sample encode the same CDR3. This sequence joins TRBV5-1 and TRBJ2-5; D is undetermined. Germline V gene lookup returns CDR1 SGHRS and CDR2 YFSETQ. V was trimmed by 0 bases and J by 5 bases, leaving 5 bases between them. The CDR3 length is 12 residues. This CDR3 is CASSLGFETQYF. CDR3 DNA: TGCGCCAGCAGCTTGGGTTTTGAGACCCAGTACTTC.

This sequence joins TRBV18 and TRBJ1-1; D might be TRBD1 (6 bases). Germline V gives CDR1 KGHSH, CDR2 LQKENI. Trimming stripped 5 bases from V and 4 bases from J, with 17 bases between. The CDR3 runs 15 residues. CDR3 amino acids: CASSAPGGASTEAFF. As DNA, the CDR3 is TGTGCCAGCTCAGCCCCCGGGGGCGCGTCCACTGAAGCTTTCTTT. The full variable domain, completed using reference TRBV18 and TRBJ1-1, is NAGVMQNPRHLVRRRGQEARLRCSPMKGHSHVYWYRQLPEEGLKFMVYLQKENIIDESGMPKERFSAEFPKEGPSILRIQQVVRGDSAAYFCASSAPGGASTEAFFGQGTRLTVV.

The chain recombines TRBV2 with TRBJ1-5; 7 bases line up with TRBD1. The CDR3 runs 14 residues. V shed 5 bases, J shed 1 base, and the junction held 2 bases outside the gene matches. Germline V gives CDR1 SNHLY, CDR2 FYNNEI. CDR3 sequence (DNA): TGTGCCAGCAGTCACAGGGGCAGCAATCAGCCCCAGCATTTT. It translates to CASSHRGSNQPQHF.

The rearrangement uses TRBV15 and TRBJ1-4; D is possibly TRBD1 (5 bases). V dropped 6 bases and J dropped 4 bases, with 9 bases sitting between them. The CDR3 covers 13 residues. The germline CDR1 and CDR2 sequences are LNHNV and YYDKDF (reference sequence). The CDR3 protein is CATSARVNEKLFF. DNA for the CDR3: TGTGCCACCAGTGCCAGGGTTAATGAAAAACTGTTTTTT.

The rearrangement joins TRBV5-1 to TRBJ2-6; 12 positions agree with TRBD2. CDR1 is SGHRS, CDR2 YFSETQ, per germline. V was pared by 8 bases and J by 4 bases, with 10 bases of the junction left unmatched. CDR3 length: 17 amino acids. The CDR3 nucleotides read TGCGCCAGTACCTCACTAGCGGGAGGAACCGGGGCCAACGTCCTGACTTTC. Amino acids: CASTSLAGGTGANVLTF.

The V call is TRBV7-2, the J call TRBJ2-2, with 7 bases aligning to TRBD1. J was trimmed by 0 bases and V by 6 bases; bases with no gene match: 4. Germline values: CDR1 SGHTA, CDR2 FQGNSA. CDR3 length equals 15 residues. The CDR3 loop is CASRWDSSNTGELFF. The CDR3, as DNA: TGTGCCAGCAGATGGGACAGCTCGAACACCGGGGAGCTGTTTTTT.

This clone was detected once. The chain combines TRBV4-1 with TRBJ1-3; D ambiguous. The CDR3 loop spans 14 amino acids. CDR1 is MGHRA and CDR2 is YSYEKL in the germline V gene. Trimming took off 3 bases at V and 0 bases at J, with 6 bases between the two ends. CDR3 region: CASSHTYSGNTIYF. CDR3 DNA sequence: TGCGCCAGCAGCCACACCTACTCTGGAAACACCATATATTTT.

V usage is TRBV5-1 and J usage is TRBJ1-6, with unresolved D. Per the germline V gene, CDR1 is SGHRS and CDR2 is YFSETQ. The ends were cut back, 0 bases at V and 10 bases at J, with 8 bases in the middle. The CDR3 consists of 13 residues. This CDR3 reads CASSLAGLSPLHF. In nucleotides, the CDR3 is TGCGCCAGCAGCTTGGCGGGGTTGTCACCCCTCCACTTT.

The genes are TRBV7-2 and TRBJ2-7; D gene ambiguous. Germline V gene lookup returns CDR1 SGHTA and CDR2 FQGNSA. The CDR3 loop spans 14 amino acids. The V end lost 5 bases, the J end lost 2 bases, and 13 bases lay between the germline ends. The CDR3 region is CASSLDRNPYEQYF. CDR3 bases: TGTGCCAGCAGCCTAGACCGAAACCCCTACGAGCAGTACTTC.

The gene calls are TRBV6-5 and TRBJ2-1; no clear D gene. This CDR3 is built from 13 residues. Trimming removed 0 bases from V and 13 bases from J, with 13 bases in between. Germline CDR1 MNHEY, CDR2 SVGAGI. The CDR3 reads CASSYSATLTQFF. In nucleotides, the CDR3 is TGTGCCAGCAGTTACTCTGCGACCCTAACCCAGTTCTTC.